Each of the 5 T cell receptor beta chains below was sequenced from the same sample in a study of monozygotic twins with inflammatory bowel disease. TCRdb re-called the 5' RACE reads; every CDR3 protein appears as one record, without DNA. The sample yields 150,000 to 200,000 distinct CDR3 sequences, of which the top ten take up 7.4%. Material for sequencing was blood. Receptor source: a human donor with ulcerative colitis or Crohn's disease, or a healthy co-twin of an affected twin (not recorded which).

This chain connects TRBV2 to TRBJ1-5; there is no DNA to check the TCRdb D call of TRBD1. This CDR3 is built from 18 residues. The germline CDR1 and CDR2 sequences are SNHLY and FYNNEI. CDR3 sequence reads: CASTPGTGGEVGNQPQHF.

This sequence joins TRBV20-1 and TRBJ1-6; the TCRdb call, TRBD1, lacks DNA for checking. Germline V gene sequence: CDR1 DFQATT, CDR2 SNEGSKA (reference sequence). This CDR3 spans 14 amino acids. CDR3 in amino acids: CSAWGGQKNSPLHF.

V usage is TRBV28 and J usage is TRBJ2-5; TCRdb indicates TRBD1, and absent DNA this call remains unverified. This CDR3 comprises 15 residues. Looked up from germline, CDR1 is MDHEN and CDR2 is SYDVKM. CDR3 protein: CASSLGDRTQETQYF.

This chain joins TRBV3-1 and TRBJ1-1. The CDR3 runs to 14 residues. Germline V CDR1 and CDR2: LGHDT, YNNKEL (reference sequence). CDR3 in amino acids: CASSRETVNTEAFF.

The rearrangement uses TRBV5-5 and TRBJ1-2. Germline V lookup: CDR1 SGHKS, CDR2 YYEKEE (reference sequence). The CDR3 has 12 residues. This chain's CDR3 is CASSLGRNGYTF. Drawing the rest from reference TRBV5-5 and TRBJ1-2, the complete variable domain is DAGVTQSPTHLIKTRGQQVTLRCSPISGHKSVSWYQQVLGQGPQFIFQYYEKEERGRGNFPDRFSARQFPNYSSELNVNALLLGDSALYLCASSLGRNGYTFGSGTRLTVV.